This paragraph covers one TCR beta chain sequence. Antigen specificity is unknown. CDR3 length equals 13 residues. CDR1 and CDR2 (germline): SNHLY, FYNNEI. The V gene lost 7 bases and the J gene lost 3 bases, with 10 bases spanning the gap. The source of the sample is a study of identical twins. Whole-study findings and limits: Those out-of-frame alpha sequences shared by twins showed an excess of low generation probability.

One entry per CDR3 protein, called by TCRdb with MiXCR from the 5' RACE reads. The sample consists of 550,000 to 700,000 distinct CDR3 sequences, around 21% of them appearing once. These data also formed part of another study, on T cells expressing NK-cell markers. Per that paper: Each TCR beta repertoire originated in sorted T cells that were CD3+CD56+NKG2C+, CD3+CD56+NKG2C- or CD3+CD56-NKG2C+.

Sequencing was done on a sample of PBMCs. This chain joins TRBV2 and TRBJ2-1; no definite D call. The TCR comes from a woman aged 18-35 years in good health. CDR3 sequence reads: CASKEASYNEQFF. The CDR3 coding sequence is TGTGCCAGCAAAGAAGCTAGCTACAATGAGCAGTTCTTC.